The 30 T cell receptor beta chains in this list originate from one sample, sequenced in a study of T cell responses to AZD1222 COVID-19 vaccine. Assay used: immunoSEQ multiplex PCR; TCRdb lists only in-frame clones, some missing. In the table there are 70,000 to 95,000 clones, around 91% of which are singletons. The sample in question was peripheral blood, obtained 28 days after the second AZD1222 dose. Source of these receptors: an adult who received the AZD1222 COVID-19 vaccine.

CDR3 DNA sequence: TGCACCAGCAGCCAAGCGACGGGGAGGGGTTCTAGCAATCAGCCCCAGCATTTT. Translating gives CTSSQATGRGSSNQPQHF. The chain recombines TRBV1 with TRBJ1-5. TRBV1 is a known pseudogene. This CDR3 is built from 18 residues.

V usage is TRBV2 and J usage is TRBJ2-2, with D possibly matching TRBD2 (7 bases). The CDR3 covers 17 residues. Germline CDR1 SNHLY, CDR2 FYNNEI. The V end lost 6 bases, the J end lost 4 bases, and 21 bases lay between the germline ends. The CDR3 protein is CASSPPTGRGPTGELFF. The CDR3 DNA reads TGTGCCAGCAGCCCCCCAACAGGGAGGGGTCCCACCGGGGAGCTGTTTTTT.

The rearrangement joins TRBV19 to TRBJ1-4; D perhaps matches TRBD1 (6 bases). The CDR3 is 15 amino acids. CDR1 is LNHDA and CDR2 is SQIVND in the germline V gene (reference sequence). The V and J ends lost 8 bases and 0 bases respectively, with 13 bases between them. CDR3 in amino acids: CASHQQGTTNEKLFF. The CDR3 DNA follows: TGTGCCAGTCATCAACAGGGTACAACTAATGAAAAACTGTTTTTT.

This clone was recorded a few times. For the CDR3, the DNA is TGCAGTGCTCTGAACTATGGCTACACCTTC. This codes for CSALNYGYTF. The rearrangement uses TRBV20-1 and TRBJ1-2, with D unclear. V was trimmed by 5 bases and J by 2 bases, leaving 3 bases between them. Germline CDR1 reads DFQATT; CDR2 reads SNEGSKA (reference sequence). This CDR3 has 10 amino acids.

The chain recombines TRBV6-2 or TRBV6-3 with TRBJ2-7; TRBD1 matches 9 bases. The CDR3 runs to 16 residues. The trim removed 2 bases at V and 6 bases at J, leaving 11 bases unmatched. The germline V gene encodes CDR1 MNHEY and CDR2 SVGEGT. CDR3 residues: CASSYHLDRGSFEQYF. The CDR3 nucleotides read TGTGCCAGCAGTTACCATTTGGACAGGGGCTCGTTCGAGCAGTACTTC.

This chain joins TRBV19 and TRBJ1-2; D ambiguous. CDR3 length equals 14 residues. V lost 4 bases and J 3 bases, leaving 12 bases between the germline ends. Germline loops: CDR1 LNHDA, CDR2 SQIVND (reference sequence). The CDR3, as DNA: TGTGCCAGTAGTACGAAGAGTTTCGACTATGGCTACACCTTC. Its translation is CASSTKSFDYGYTF.

The count of this clone is one. The rearrangement uses TRBV12-3 or TRBV12-4 and TRBJ1-4; no clear D. The CDR3 sequence is 13 residues long. Trimming cost V 7 bases and J 5 bases, with 11 bases left between them. CDR3 region: CASKRAENEKLFF. CDR3 in DNA: TGTGCCAGCAAGCGGGCGGAGAATGAAAAACTGTTTTTT.

V usage is TRBV6-5 and J usage is TRBJ2-5; 11 bases align to TRBD1. This CDR3 comprises 15 residues. The V segment lost 7 bases and the J segment 6 bases; nucleotides outside the gene matches: 10. CDR1 and CDR2 from the germline V gene are MNHEY and SVGAGI. The CDR3 nucleotides read TGTGCCAGCAACGGGGGGACAGGGGGAAGGAAGACCCAGTACTTC. This codes for CASNGGTGGRKTQYF.

The table lists this clone with a count of one. V gene TRBV30 combines with J gene TRBJ2-7; 9 nucleotides align to TRBD2. This CDR3 comprises 13 residues. Looked up from germline, CDR1 is GTSNPN and CDR2 is SVGIG (reference sequence). Trimming at V came to 3 bases and at J to 1 base, leaving 1 base not matched to a gene. The CDR3 DNA reads as TGTGCCTGGAGGACTAGCGGTTCCTACGAGCAGTACTTC. This translates into CAWRTSGSYEQYF.

The chain employs TRBV6-5 and TRBJ2-1, with TRBD2 identical over 9 bases. This CDR3 spans 15 amino acids. Unmatched junction bases numbered 4, after V lost 3 bases and J lost 4 bases. CDR1 MNHEY and CDR2 SVGAGI come from the germline V gene. This CDR3 reads CASSYGLAGYNEQFF. The DNA of the CDR3 is TGTGCCAGCAGTTATGGGCTAGCGGGGTACAATGAGCAGTTCTTC.

This clone is a singleton in its sample. The chain is built from TRBV18 and TRBJ2-3, with 8 bases aligning to TRBD2. Losses at the gene ends were 3 bases for V and 5 bases for J; bases not matched to a gene: 13. Germline lookup yields CDR1 KGHSH and CDR2 LQKENI. This CDR3 comprises 17 residues. This CDR3 reads CASSPQTTAGAGDTQYF. The DNA for the CDR3 is TGTGCCAGCTCACCGCAAACTACAGCGGGGGCCGGAGATACGCAGTATTTT.

V gene TRBV5-6 combines with J gene TRBJ1-2; 10 bases line up with TRBD1. The V and J ends lost 0 bases and 12 bases, in that order; junction bases with no gene match: 2. The CDR3 runs 12 residues. The germline CDR1 and CDR2 sequences are SGHDT and YYEEEE. The CDR3 is CASSLGQGADTF. The CDR3 nucleotides read TGTGCCAGCAGCTTGGGACAGGGGGCGGACACCTTC.

DNA of the CDR3: TGCGCCAGCAGCACCCATTCAGATACCAATGAGCAGTTCTTC. Its protein is CASSTHSDTNEQFF. The chain joins TRBV5-1 to TRBJ2-1, with unresolved D. Trimming removed 4 bases at V and 6 bases at J, with 14 bases between. The CDR3 extends over 14 amino acids. The germline V gene encodes CDR1 SGHRS and CDR2 YFSETQ.

The chain links TRBV4-2 to TRBJ2-1; 8 nucleotides match TRBD2. CDR1 is LGHNA and CDR2 is YNFKEQ in the germline V gene. V trimming: 4 bases; J trimming: 4 bases; junction bases outside the gene matches: 3. CDR3 length: 14 amino acids. The CDR3 nucleotides are TGTGCCAGCAGCCCGGGGGGGCCGTACAATGAGCAGTTCTTC. Encoded protein: CASSPGGPYNEQFF.

The chain links TRBV12-3 or TRBV12-4 to TRBJ1-2; D ambiguous. Trimming removed 4 bases from V and 8 bases from J, with 11 bases in between. This CDR3 spans 12 amino acids. The CDR3 spells CASSYMSEGYTF. CDR3 nucleotide sequence: TGTGCCAGCAGTTATATGTCGGAGGGCTACACCTTC.

The V and J genes are TRBV4-2 and TRBJ2-6; maybe TRBD1 (6 bases). The V and J ends lost 0 bases and 2 bases respectively, with 8 bases between them. Per the germline V gene, CDR1 is LGHNA and CDR2 is YNFKEQ. This CDR3 has 16 amino acids. The CDR3 reads CASSQDRGTGANVLTF. The CDR3 nucleotides are TGTGCCAGCAGCCAAGACAGGGGTACTGGGGCCAACGTCCTGACTTTC.

The chain links TRBV2 to TRBJ1-1, with D uncertain. The CDR3 has 15 amino acids. CDR1 is SNHLY and CDR2 is FYNNEI in the germline V gene. V lost 1 base, J lost 4 bases, and 13 bases lay in between. CDR3 loop: CASSEEYLGSTEAFF. The CDR3 bases are TGTGCCAGCAGTGAAGAATACTTAGGAAGCACTGAAGCTTTCTTT.

This clone was seen only once. The genes are TRBV6-1 and TRBJ1-1, with D hard to call. V shed 1 base and J shed 0 bases, with 6 bases lying between them. CDR1 and CDR2 (germline): MNHNS, SASEGT. The CDR3 loop spans 14 amino acids. The CDR3 nucleotides are TGTGCCAGCAGTGAAGGCGTGGTGAACACTGAAGCTTTCTTT. This sequence encodes CASSEGVVNTEAFF.

In this sample, this clone turned up once. The chain combines TRBV12-3 or TRBV12-4 with TRBJ1-1; maybe TRBD1 (5 bases). Between the trimmed V and J ends, which lost 7 bases and 6 bases, there was a span of 9 bases. The CDR3 totals 11 residues. The CDR3 coding sequence is TGTGCCAGCACAGGGTGGGCTGAAGCTTTCTTT. It translates to CASTGWAEAFF.

The chain uses TRBV10-3 and TRBJ1-6, with TRBD1 identical over 7 bases. CDR1 is ENHRY, CDR2 SYGVKD, per germline. The CDR3 runs 14 residues. V shed 5 bases and J 8 bases; nucleotides not matched to a gene: 6. CDR3 amino acids: CAISTGTEDSPLHF. Here the CDR3 DNA reads TGTGCCATCAGTACCGGGACAGAGGATTCACCCCTCCACTTT.

V gene TRBV19 combines with J gene TRBJ1-2, with 7 bases lining up with TRBD1. The trim removed 8 bases at V and 2 bases at J, leaving 11 bases unmatched. The CDR3 extends over 15 amino acids. Germline CDR1 is LNHDA and CDR2 is SQIVND (reference sequence). The CDR3 protein is CASRTTGAENYGYTF. The CDR3 DNA follows: TGTGCCAGTCGCACTACAGGGGCGGAAAACTATGGCTACACCTTC.

The V call is TRBV4-2, the J call TRBJ2-3, with D unresolved. The V end lost 10 bases, the J end lost 3 bases, and 14 bases lay between the germline ends. The CDR3 has 13 amino acids. The germline V gene has CDR1 LGHNA and CDR2 YNFKEQ. The CDR3 region is CATAQAPTDTQYF. In nucleotides, the CDR3 is TGTGCCACCGCGCAGGCCCCGACAGATACGCAGTATTTT.

The rearrangement links TRBV29-1 to TRBJ2-2; tentative D call: TRBD2 (5 bases). Germline CDR1 is SQVTM and CDR2 is ANQGSEA. V shed 7 bases and J shed 6 bases, with 18 bases lying between them. There are 14 residues in the CDR3. Here the CDR3 DNA reads TGCAGCGCCGGGAATATGAGATTCGCCGGGGAGCTGTTTTTT. Protein sequence: CSAGNMRFAGELFF.

V gene TRBV19 combines with J gene TRBJ1-1, with TRBD1 identical over 7 bases. V lost 3 bases and J lost 4; bases outside the gene matches: 11. Germline V gene data show CDR1 as LNHDA and CDR2 as SQIVND (reference sequence). CDR3 length equals 16 residues. CDR3 loop: CASSIRAGGLTTEAFF. In nucleotides, the CDR3 is TGTGCCAGTAGTATCAGGGCAGGGGGTCTTACCACTGAAGCTTTCTTT.

The chain carries TRBV12-5 and TRBJ2-7, with D possibly being TRBD1 (5 bases). This CDR3 has 13 residues. Trimming stripped 5 bases from V and 5 bases from J, with 13 bases between. CDR1 and CDR2 (germline): LGHNT, FRNRAP. The CDR3 sequence is CASGRGLEDEQYF. The CDR3 DNA follows: TGTGCTAGTGGTAGGGGCCTCGAGGACGAGCAGTACTTC.

This clone showed up just a few times. This rearrangement joins TRBV10-3 to TRBJ2-5, with D possibly TRBD2 on 6 matching bases. Germline V gives CDR1 ENHRY, CDR2 SYGVKD. The CDR3 length is 13 residues. Trimming took 9 bases from V and 2 from J, leaving 13 bases between them. CDR3 protein: CAIAAGPQETQYF. In nucleotides, the CDR3 is TGTGCCATTGCTGCGGGACCGCAAGAGACCCAGTACTTC.

The J gene is TRBJ1-2, the V gene TRBV15; 8 bases align to TRBD1. Per germline, CDR1 LNHNV and CDR2 YYDKDF (reference sequence). The CDR3 consists of 16 residues. V dropped 1 base and J dropped 2; count of bases not matched to a gene: 6. The CDR3 loop reads CATSRGQGYLNYGYTF. The CDR3 region has the DNA TGTGCCACCAGCAGAGGACAGGGGTACCTCAACTATGGCTACACCTTC.

This chain connects TRBV3-1 (or the pseudogene TRBV3-2) to TRBJ2-1; D unresolved. The CDR3 spans 15 residues. Germline loops: CDR1 LGHDT, CDR2 YNNKEL (reference sequence). Trimming removed 0 bases at V and 0 bases at J, with 6 bases between. CDR3 nucleotides: TGTGCCAGCAGCCAAGAAGCTAGCTCCTACAATGAGCAGTTCTTC. It encodes CASSQEASSYNEQFF.

In its sample, this clone was seen a few times. This specimen includes other DNA sequences encoding the same CDR3. The chain combines TRBV5-1 with TRBJ1-1, with D possibly being TRBD1 (5 bases). V shed 0 bases and J shed 5 bases, with 11 bases lying between them. Germline values: CDR1 SGHRS, CDR2 YFSETQ. The CDR3 is 14 residues long. CDR3 loop: CASSLDRLGTEAFF. CDR3 DNA: TGCGCCAGCAGCTTGGACAGGTTGGGAACTGAAGCTTTCTTT. Complete variable domain (other parts from reference TRBV5-1 and TRBJ1-1): KAGVTQTPRYLIKTRGQQVTLSCSPISGHRSVSWYQQTPGQGLQFLFEYFSETQRNKGNFPGRFSGRQFSNSRSEMNVSTLELGDSALYLCASSLDRLGTEAFFGQGTRLTVV.

The rearrangement joins TRBV6-4 to TRBJ2-7; D is unclear. The CDR3 runs to 10 residues. Trimming removed 7 bases from V and 3 bases from J, with 4 bases in between. Germline V CDR1 and CDR2: MRHNA, SNTAGT. In DNA form, the CDR3 reads TGTGCCAGCAACCGCTACGAGCAGTACTTC. Its protein product is CASNRYEQYF.